The TCR beta chain under discussion was sequenced for a study of T cell responses to AZD1222 COVID-19 vaccine. The length of the CDR3 is 15 residues. From germline, CDR1 is WSHSY and CDR2 SAAADI. The trim removed 8 bases at V and 1 base at J, leaving 6 bases unmatched. Study-wide points: At baseline, just a handful of AZD1222 recipients tested seropositive. Most donors were white British and more were female, and clonal diversity was possibly underestimated.

The method was immunoSEQ multiplex PCR; TCRdb's version includes in-frame clones alone and lacks a portion of them. This repertoire shows some 140,000 clones, roughly nine tenths found once; its top ten account for about 5.5%. Turning to this clone: The antigen remains unidentified.

The chain recombines TRBV10-2 with TRBJ2-2, with 8 bases that match TRBD1. Source: peripheral blood, taken on day 0 of MenACWY control vaccination. This clonotype originated in an adult in good health. The CDR3 protein is CASLDRERNTGELFF. For the CDR3, the DNA is TGCGCCAGCTTGGACAGGGAAAGGAACACCGGGGAGCTGTTTTTT.